Listed below are T cell receptor beta chains from one sample, sequenced in a study of CD8 T cells in Susac syndrome. TCRdb used MiXCR to reprocess the immunoSEQ multiplex PCR reads, holding one entry per CDR3 protein. The data contain 200,000 to 300,000 distinct CDR3 sequences, about 93% of them singletons. The sample was CD4+ T cells from PBMCs. The receptors were gathered from a human donor with multiple sclerosis. Each CDR3 is given with its conserved first and last residue. Fields, in order: D gene, clone size, V gene, J gene, CDR3 protein, CDR3 DNA. The D gene is left open where the match is weak. Size tells how often a clone was seen (once, few, many) or the class of an expanded clone, and some rows leave it out.

D: -
size: once
V: TRBV7-2
J: TRBJ2-5
CDR3: CASSSRVGFGETQYF
DNA: TGTGCCAGCAGCTCGCGGGTTGGGTTTGGAGAGACCCAGTACTTC

D: TRBD2
size: -
V: TRBV19
J: TRBJ2-3
CDR3: CATSAGGRPDTQYF
DNA: TGTGCCACCTCAGCGGGGGGCCGGCCAGATACGCAGTATTTT

D: -
size: once
V: TRBV6-2/TRBV6-3
J: TRBJ2-1
CDR3: CASRHYSYNEQFF
DNA: TGTGCCAGCCGCCATTACTCCTACAATGAGCAGTTCTTC

D: TRBD1
size: -
V: TRBV25-1
J: TRBJ2-2
CDR3: CASRQGPNPGELFF
DNA: TGTGCCAGCCGACAGGGTCCGAACCCCGGGGAGCTGTTTTTT

D: -
size: -
V: TRBV28
J: TRBJ2-4
CDR3: CASSPQGAKNIQYF
DNA: TGTGCCAGCAGTCCCCAGGGGGCCAAAAACATTCAGTACTTC

D: TRBD2
size: -
V: TRBV6-5
J: TRBJ2-5
CDR3: CASSQTSGAQETQYF
DNA: TGTGCCAGCAGCCAGACTAGCGGGGCGCAAGAGACCCAGTACTTC

D: -
size: -
V: TRBV2
J: TRBJ1-4
CDR3: CASMRDSDEKLFF
DNA: TGTGCCAGCATGAGAGATTCGGACGAAAAACTGTTTTTT

D: TRBD2
size: once
V: TRBV12-3/TRBV12-4
J: TRBJ2-5
CDR3: CASGLSSGGVGETQYF
DNA: TGTGCCAGCGGGTTGTCTAGCGGGGGGGTAGGAGAGACCCAGTACTTC

D: TRBD2
size: -
V: TRBV28
J: TRBJ2-5
CDR3: CASSLPLSGGGETQYF
DNA: TGTGCCAGCAGTTTACCCCTTAGCGGGGGGGGAGAGACCCAGTACTTC

D: TRBD2
size: -
V: TRBV3-1
J: TRBJ2-3
CDR3: CASSQDASGRADTQYF
DNA: TGTGCCAGCAGCCAAGATGCTAGCGGGAGGGCAGATACGCAGTATTTT

D: -
size: -
V: TRBV20-1
J: TRBJ1-2
CDR3: CSAPREGDGVGYTF
DNA: TGCAGTGCTCCGCGCGAGGGGGACGGTGTGGGCTACACCTTC

D: -
size: once
V: TRBV2
J: TRBJ1-2
CDR3: CASSEGGASNYGYTF
DNA: TGTGCCAGCAGTGAAGGGGGGGCCTCTAACTATGGCTACACCTTC

D: TRBD1
size: -
V: TRBV29-1
J: TRBJ1-1
CDR3: CSGGGQGSTEAFF
DNA: TGCAGCGGGGGGGGACAGGGGAGCACTGAAGCTTTCTTT

D: -
size: -
V: TRBV25-1
J: TRBJ2-2
CDR3: CASSPPQGVGELFF
DNA: TGTGCCAGCAGTCCCCCCCAGGGTGTCGGGGAGCTGTTTTTT

D: TRBD2
size: -
V: TRBV19
J: TRBJ2-1
CDR3: CASSSAGDNEQFF
DNA: TGTGCCAGTAGTTCCGCGGGGGACAATGAGCAGTTCTTC

D: -
size: -
V: TRBV20-1
J: TRBJ2-5
CDR3: CSASITIGGAQYF
DNA: TGCAGTGCTAGCATCACCATCGGAGGGGCCCAGTACTTC

D: -
size: -
V: TRBV9
J: TRBJ2-1
CDR3: CASSVAISNNYEQFF
DNA: TGTGCCAGCAGCGTAGCGATTTCTAACAATTATGAGCAGTTCTTC

D: -
size: -
V: TRBV15
J: TRBJ2-5
CDR3: CATSRDFGDPETQYF
DNA: TGTGCCACCAGCAGAGATTTTGGTGATCCAGAGACCCAGTACTTC

D: -
size: -
V: TRBV4-1
J: TRBJ2-2
CDR3: CASSQDPAATGELFF
DNA: TGCGCCAGCAGCCAAGACCCGGCAGCCACCGGGGAGCTGTTTTTT

D: -
size: -
V: TRBV5-1
J: TRBJ2-1
CDR3: CASTGGLNNEQFF
DNA: TGCGCCAGCACGGGTGGGCTGAACAATGAGCAGTTCTTC

D: -
size: -
V: TRBV20-1
J: TRBJ2-3
CDR3: CSAEGGGDTQYF
DNA: TGCAGTGCAGAGGGGGGGGGAGATACGCAGTATTTT